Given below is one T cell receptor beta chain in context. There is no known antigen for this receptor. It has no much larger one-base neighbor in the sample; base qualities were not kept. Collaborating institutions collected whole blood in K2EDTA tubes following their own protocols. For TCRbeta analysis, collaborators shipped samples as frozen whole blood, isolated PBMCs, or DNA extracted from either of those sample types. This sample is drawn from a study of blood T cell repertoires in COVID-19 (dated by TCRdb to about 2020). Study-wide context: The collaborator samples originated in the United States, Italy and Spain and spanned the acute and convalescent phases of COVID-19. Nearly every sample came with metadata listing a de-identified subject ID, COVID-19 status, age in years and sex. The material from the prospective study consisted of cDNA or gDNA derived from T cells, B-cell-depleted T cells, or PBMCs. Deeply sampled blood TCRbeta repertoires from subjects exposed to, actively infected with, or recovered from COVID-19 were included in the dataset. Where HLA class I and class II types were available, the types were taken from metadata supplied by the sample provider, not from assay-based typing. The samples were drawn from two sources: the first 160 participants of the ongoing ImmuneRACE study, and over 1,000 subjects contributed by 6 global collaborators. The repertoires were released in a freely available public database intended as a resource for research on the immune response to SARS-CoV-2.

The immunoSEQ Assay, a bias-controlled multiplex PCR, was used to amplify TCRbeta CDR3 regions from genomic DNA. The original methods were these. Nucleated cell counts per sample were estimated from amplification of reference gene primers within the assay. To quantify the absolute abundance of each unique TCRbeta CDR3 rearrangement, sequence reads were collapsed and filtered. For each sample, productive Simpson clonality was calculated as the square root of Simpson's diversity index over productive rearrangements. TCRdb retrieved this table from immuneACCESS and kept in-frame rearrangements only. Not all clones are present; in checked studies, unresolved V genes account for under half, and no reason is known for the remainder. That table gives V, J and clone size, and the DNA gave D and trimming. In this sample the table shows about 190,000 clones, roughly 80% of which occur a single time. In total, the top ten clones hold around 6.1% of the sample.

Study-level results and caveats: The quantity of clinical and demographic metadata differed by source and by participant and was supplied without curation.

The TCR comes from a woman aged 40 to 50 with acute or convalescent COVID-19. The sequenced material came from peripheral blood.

The DNA sequence is given as TGTGCCAGCAGAGGGACAGCCATGAACACTGAAGCTTTCTTT. Its translation reads: CASRGTAMNTEAFF. In this chain, TRBV2 is recombined with TRBJ1-1; 7 junctional bases match TRBD1. The CDR3, from cysteine to phenylalanine, totals 14 residues. The retained sequence is limited to the CDR3, 42 bases, with the frame set at the first base. The germline V gene provides CDR1 SNHLY and CDR2 FYNNEI. Here V drops 6 bases and J drops 0 bases, and the junction holds 4 bases not matched to any gene.